Sequencing of this TCR beta chain was carried out in a study of OX40 agonist ivuxolimab in advanced cancers. TCRdb's copy holds only in-frame clones and misses some; the assay was immunoSEQ multiplex PCR. The sample includes approximately 55,000 clones, around 87% seen only once; the top ten take 16%. Germline values: CDR1 SGHRS, CDR2 YFSETQ. V was pared by 4 bases and J by 6 bases, with 12 bases of the junction left unmatched. The CDR3 is made up of 16 amino acids. This TCR was sampled from an adult with an advanced solid tumor such as melanoma, head and neck, liver or kidney cancer. The material was CD4+ or CD8+ T cells sorted from blood, obtained in a trial of the OX40 agonist ivuxolimab. The chain employs TRBV5-1 and TRBJ2-1, with 8 bases matching TRBD2. This CDR3 reads CASSQATGTRINEQFF. The CDR3 nucleotides read TGCGCCAGCAGCCAGGCTACCGGGACTAGGATCAATGAGCAGTTCTTC.